This TCR beta chain was identified in a study of identical twins. All donors comprised healthy Caucasians. TCRdb called the 5' RACE reads again in MiXCR, with one record for every CDR3 protein. This sample has around 450,000 distinct CDR3 sequences, with 11% to 15% found just once. This clonotype was detected a few times. V dropped 4 bases and J dropped 9 bases, with 25 bases sitting between them. The CDR3 totals 17 residues. From germline, CDR1 is SGHDN and CDR2 FVKESK. This sample was shared with a second study, whose subject was yellow fever vaccine responses in identical twins.

The material sequenced was CD4+ T cells sorted from blood. The chain couples TRBV14 to TRBJ2-1; a possible D gene is TRBD2 (5 bases). The sequence was collected from a woman under 30 in good health. The DNA of the CDR3 is TGTGCCAGCAGCCTCAAATTCGGCTTTCCGCTAGCAAGTGAGCAGTTCTTC. As protein: CASSLKFGFPLASEQFF.